This T cell receptor (beta chain) emerged from a study of OX40 agonist ivuxolimab in advanced cancers. As for the study in general: Every patient in dose escalation had hepatocellular carcinoma, melanoma, renal cell or head and neck cancer.

Note on this clone: Its antigen is not known.

Study-wide points: Averaged across samples, CD8+ T cells carried more expanded clones than CD4+ did.

Using immunoSEQ multiplex PCR, the repertoire was profiled, and TCRdb retains in-frame clones only, with some absent. This sample has roughly 60,000 clones, with around four fifths found just once. The CDR3 contains 16 residues. The V and J ends lost 8 bases and 7 bases respectively, with 21 bases between them. The germline V gene encodes CDR1 MNHEY and CDR2 SMNVEV (reference sequence). Autoimmune disease history or systemic immunosuppression was exclusionary. Source: CD4+ or CD8+ T cells sorted from blood, taken in a trial of the OX40 agonist ivuxolimab. This clonotype originated in an adult with an advanced solid tumor such as melanoma, head and neck, liver or kidney cancer. The chain has TRBV27 and TRBJ1-6, with D unresolved. CDR3 loop: CASSRGPVGANSPLHF. The CDR3 DNA is TGTGCCAGCTCCCGAGGTCCAGTGGGAGCCAATTCACCCCTCCACTTT.